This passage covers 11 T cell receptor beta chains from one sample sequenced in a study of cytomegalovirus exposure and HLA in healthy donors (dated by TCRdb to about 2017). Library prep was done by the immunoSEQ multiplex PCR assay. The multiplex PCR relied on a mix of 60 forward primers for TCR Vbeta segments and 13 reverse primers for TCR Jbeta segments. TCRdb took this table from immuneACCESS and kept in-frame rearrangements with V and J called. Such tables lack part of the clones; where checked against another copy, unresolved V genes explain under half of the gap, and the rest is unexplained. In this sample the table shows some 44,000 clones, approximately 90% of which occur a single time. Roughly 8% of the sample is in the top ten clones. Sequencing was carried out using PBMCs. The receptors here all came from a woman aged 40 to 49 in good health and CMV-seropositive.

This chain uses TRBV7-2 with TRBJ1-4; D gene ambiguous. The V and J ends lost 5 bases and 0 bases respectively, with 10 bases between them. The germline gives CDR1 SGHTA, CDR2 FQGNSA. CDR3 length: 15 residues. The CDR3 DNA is TGTGCCAGCAGCATTCGACAAGCAACTAATGAAAAACTGTTTTTT. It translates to CASSIRQATNEKLFF.

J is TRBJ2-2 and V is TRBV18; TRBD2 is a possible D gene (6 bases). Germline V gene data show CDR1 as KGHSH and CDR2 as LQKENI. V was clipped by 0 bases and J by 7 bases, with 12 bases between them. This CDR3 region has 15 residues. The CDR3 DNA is TGTGCCAGCTCACCACCTACCGGGAGAGGCGGGGAGCTGTTTTTT. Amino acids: CASSPPTGRGGELFF.

The CDR3 DNA reads as TGTGCCAGCAACGCTCAGGGTGGTGAGCAGTTCTTC. Translating gives CASNAQGGEQFF. The gene calls are TRBV27 and TRBJ2-1, with D maybe TRBD1 (5 bases). Trimming removed 7 bases at V and 9 bases at J, with 13 bases between. This CDR3 is 12 amino acids long. Germline values: CDR1 MNHEY, CDR2 SMNVEV (reference sequence).

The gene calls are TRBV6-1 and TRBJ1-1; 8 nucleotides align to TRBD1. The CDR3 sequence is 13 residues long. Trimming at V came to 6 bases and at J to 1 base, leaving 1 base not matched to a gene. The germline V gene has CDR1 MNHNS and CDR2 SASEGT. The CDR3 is CASRGTGNTEAFF. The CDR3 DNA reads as TGTGCCAGCAGGGGGACAGGGAACACTGAAGCTTTCTTT.

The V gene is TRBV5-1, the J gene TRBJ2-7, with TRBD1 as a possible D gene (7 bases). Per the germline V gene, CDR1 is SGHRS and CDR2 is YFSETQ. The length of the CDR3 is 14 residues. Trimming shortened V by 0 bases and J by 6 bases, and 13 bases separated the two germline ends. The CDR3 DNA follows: TGCGCCAGCAGCTTGGACAGGGGAGGACTCGAGCAGTACTTC. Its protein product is CASSLDRGGLEQYF.

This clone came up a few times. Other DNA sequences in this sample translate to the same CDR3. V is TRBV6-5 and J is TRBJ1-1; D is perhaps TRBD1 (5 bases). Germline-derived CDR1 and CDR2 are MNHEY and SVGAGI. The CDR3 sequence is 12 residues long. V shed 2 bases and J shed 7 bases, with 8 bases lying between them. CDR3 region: CASSYGGGEAFF. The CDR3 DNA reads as TGTGCCAGCAGTTACGGGGGGGGTGAAGCTTTCTTT.

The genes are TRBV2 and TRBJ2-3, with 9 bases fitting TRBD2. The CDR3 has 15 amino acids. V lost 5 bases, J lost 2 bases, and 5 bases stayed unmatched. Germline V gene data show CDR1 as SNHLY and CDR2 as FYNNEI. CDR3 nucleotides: TGTGCCAGCAGTTCGAGCGGGGGGCCCACAGATACGCAGTATTTT. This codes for CASSSSGGPTDTQYF.

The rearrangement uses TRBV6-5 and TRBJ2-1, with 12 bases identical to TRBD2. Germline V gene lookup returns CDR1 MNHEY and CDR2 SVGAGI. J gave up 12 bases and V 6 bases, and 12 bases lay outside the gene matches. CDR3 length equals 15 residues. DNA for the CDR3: TGTGCCAGCAGGGTTGGACTAGCGGGAACCGGGGGGCAGTTCTTC. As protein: CASRVGLAGTGGQFF.

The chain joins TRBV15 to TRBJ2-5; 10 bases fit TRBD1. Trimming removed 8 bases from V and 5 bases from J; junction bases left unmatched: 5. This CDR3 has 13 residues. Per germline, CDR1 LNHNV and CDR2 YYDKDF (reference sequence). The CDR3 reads CATRDRGRETQYF. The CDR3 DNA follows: TGTGCCACCCGGGACAGGGGCAGGGAGACCCAGTACTTC.

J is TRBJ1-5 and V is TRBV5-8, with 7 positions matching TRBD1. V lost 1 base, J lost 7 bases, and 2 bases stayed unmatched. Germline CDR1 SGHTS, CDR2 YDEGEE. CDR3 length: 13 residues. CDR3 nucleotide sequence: TGTGCCAGCAGCTTGTACAGGGGACAGCCCCAGCATTTT. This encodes CASSLYRGQPQHF.

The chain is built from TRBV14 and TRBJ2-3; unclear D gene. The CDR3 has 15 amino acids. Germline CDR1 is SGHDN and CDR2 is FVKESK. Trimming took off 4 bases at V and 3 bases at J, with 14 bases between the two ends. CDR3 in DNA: TGTGCCAGCAGCCCATACGCGGTGTGGACAGATACGCAGTATTTT. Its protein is CASSPYAVWTDTQYF.